This T cell receptor (beta chain) was sequenced during a study of shared clonotypes between healthy human individuals. Study summary: Donor ages ranged 18 to 49 years: two women, a few men. The plates for each donor numbered three CD4 naive, three CD4 memory, two CD8 naive and one CD8 memory.

Sequencing used immunoSEQ multiplex PCR; TCRdb keeps in-frame clones, though not all of them. The data contain around 2.5 million clones, 93% of them singletons. This TCR was recovered from a man in his late teens or twenties in good health. Some clones in this sample may be carry-over from other donors' samples. Sample: naive CD4+ T cells from PBMCs. Stated subset: CD45RA+ positively selected.

The CDR3 region is CASSQEIGRTNEKLFF. The CDR3 DNA reads TGCGCCAGCAGCCAAGAAATTGGTCGCACTAATGAAAAACTGTTTTTT. The V call is TRBV4-1, the J call TRBJ1-4; D ambiguous. CDR1 MGHRA and CDR2 YSYEKL come from the germline V gene. The CDR3 totals 16 residues. The ends were cut back, 0 bases at V and 2 bases at J, with 10 bases in the middle.